Described below is a single T cell receptor (beta chain) sequence and its context. Assay used: immunoSEQ multiplex PCR; TCRdb lists only in-frame clones, some missing. The sample holds about 130,000 clones, around 80% seen once. This sample was taken from a study of blood T cell repertoires in COVID-19. Deletions cut 2 bases from V and 2 bases from J, with 12 bases between. This CDR3 has 16 amino acids. Germline CDR1 SGHVS, CDR2 FQNEAQ. The V gene is TRBV7-8, the J gene TRBJ2-2; no clear D. Source material: peripheral blood. This TCR derives from a man aged 70-80 years with acute or convalescent COVID-19. The CDR3 loop reads CASSLRRGVNTGELFF. CDR3 sequence (DNA): TGTGCCAGCAGCTTAAGAAGAGGAGTTAACACCGGGGAGCTGTTTTTT. The full variable domain, in which reference TRBV7-8 and TRBJ2-2 provide the parts outside the CDR3, is GAGVSQSPRYKVAKRGQDVALRCDPISGHVSLFWYQQALGQGPEFLTYFQNEAQLDKSGLPSDRFFAERPEGSVSTLKIQRTQQEDSAVYLCASSLRRGVNTGELFFGEGSRLTVL.